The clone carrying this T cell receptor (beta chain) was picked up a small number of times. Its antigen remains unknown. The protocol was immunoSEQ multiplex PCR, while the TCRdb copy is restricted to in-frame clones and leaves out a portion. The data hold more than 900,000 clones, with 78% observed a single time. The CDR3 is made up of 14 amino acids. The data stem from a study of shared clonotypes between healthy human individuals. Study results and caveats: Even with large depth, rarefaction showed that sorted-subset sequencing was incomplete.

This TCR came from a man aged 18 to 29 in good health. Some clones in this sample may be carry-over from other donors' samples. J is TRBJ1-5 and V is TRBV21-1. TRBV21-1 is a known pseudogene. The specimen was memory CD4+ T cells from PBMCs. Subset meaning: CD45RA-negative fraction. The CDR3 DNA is TGTGCCAGCACGTTTGCAGAACTCAATCAGCCCCAGCATTTT. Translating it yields CASTFAELNQPQHF.